This record looks at one TCR beta chain sequence and its context. What it binds is unknown. Blood draws occurred at baseline, cycle 4 day 1, and cycle 7 day 1. Method: immunoSEQ multiplex PCR; TCRdb's copy keeps in-frame clones and lacks some. The sample has about 90,000 clones; about nine tenths are singletons. This sample is drawn from a study of OX40 agonist ivuxolimab in advanced cancers. About the study: Those treated in dose escalation had hepatocellular carcinoma, melanoma, renal cell cancer or head and neck cancer. Two cutaneous melanoma patients and one hepatocellular carcinoma patient, three in all, had partial responses. Overall study findings and caveats: There were, on average, more expanded clones in CD8+ T cells than in CD4+.

The CDR3 covers 16 residues. From germline, CDR1 is SEHNR and CDR2 FQNEAQ (reference sequence). The V and J ends lost 5 bases and 0 bases, in that order; junction bases with no gene match: 6. The source of this sequence is an adult with an advanced solid tumor such as melanoma, head and neck, liver or kidney cancer. The chain couples TRBV7-9 to TRBJ1-3; 8 nucleotides match TRBD1. The starting material was CD4+ or CD8+ T cells sorted from blood, obtained in a trial of the OX40 agonist ivuxolimab. The CDR3 protein is CASSLGQGSSGNTIYF. CDR3 DNA: TGTGCCAGCAGCCTAGGACAGGGAAGCTCTGGAAACACCATATATTTT.